This TCR beta chain emerged from a study of cytomegalovirus exposure and HLA in healthy donors. About the research overall: A previous analysis identified approximately 120 million unique TCR beta sequences derived from 180 million or so T cells. Overall study results and limits: When the data were analyzed later, several of the most significant clusters appeared to be linked to common viral pathogens. In an earlier analysis, in 620 or so donors, most V segments appeared productive either ~90% or ~30% of the time.

Primers included in the PCR were 60 Vbeta and 13 Jbeta primers. Assay used: immunoSEQ multiplex PCR; TCRdb lists only in-frame clones, some missing. Found here are 90,000 to 120,000 clones, around 85% of them singletons; the top ten hold 2% to 2.5%. Concerning this clone itself: The antigen remains undetermined.

CDR3 size: 15 residues. Germline assignment: CDR1 MNHEY and CDR2 SVGAGI. V dropped 5 bases and J dropped 6; count of bases not matched to a gene: 6. Whereas donors were nominally healthy upon sampling, unrecorded immune exposures were probable. The chain is built from TRBV6-5 and TRBJ1-5; 11 bases are shared with TRBD1. The TCR was taken from a man between 25 and 39 years old in good health and CMV-seronegative. The sample comprised PBMCs. The DNA for the CDR3 is TGTGCCAGCAGTACGGACAGGGGGCAAGGTCAGCCCCAGCATTTT. As protein: CASSTDRGQGQPQHF.